The 5 T cell receptor beta chains listed next were all sequenced from one sample in a study of cytomegalovirus exposure and HLA in healthy donors. The PCR contained 60 Vbeta and 13 Jbeta primers. The table came from immunoSEQ multiplex PCR; TCRdb's copy has only in-frame clones and leaves some out. In the table there are around 120,000 clones, 70% to 85% of which are singletons. The sample was PBMCs. The receptors stem from a man aged 45-65 years in good health and CMV-seropositive.

The rearrangement joins TRBV2 to TRBJ1-1; 7 bases line up with TRBD1. The CDR3 spans 15 residues. The germline gives CDR1 SNHLY, CDR2 FYNNEI. V shed 6 bases, J shed 5 bases, and the junction held 12 bases outside the gene matches. In nucleotides, the CDR3 is TGTGCCAGCAGGAGGAGAACAGGGGTCGAGACTGAAGCTTTCTTT. This gives the protein CASRRRTGVETEAFF.

The rearrangement uses TRBV6-6 and TRBJ1-1; the D is unclear. V was cut by 0 bases and J by 8 bases, with 13 bases left in between. The CDR3 covers 14 residues. Germline V gives CDR1 MNHNY, CDR2 SVGAGI (reference sequence). The CDR3 DNA follows: TGTGCCAGCAGTTACTCGTCCGGGTTCCTAGAAGCTTTCTTT. It is translated as CASSYSSGFLEAFF.

A single count supports this clone. The V gene is TRBV5-1, the J gene TRBJ2-3, with 7 bases that match TRBD2. This CDR3 has 15 amino acids. V lost 5 bases to trimming and J lost 2 bases; unmatched junction nucleotides: 8. CDR1 SGHRS and CDR2 YFSETQ come from the germline V gene. The CDR3 sequence: CASREGGSATDTQYF. The CDR3 bases are TGCGCCAGCAGGGAGGGCGGGAGTGCCACAGATACGCAGTATTTT.

The chain joins TRBV10-1 to TRBJ2-1; TRBD2 agrees at 10 bases. The trim removed 5 bases at V and 2 bases at J, leaving 3 bases unmatched. Per germline, CDR1 WNHNN and CDR2 SYGVQD (reference sequence). The CDR3 contains 15 residues. CDR3 in DNA: TGCGCCAGCAGTCCTCTAGCGGGGGCCTACAATGAGCAGTTCTTC. It codes for CASSPLAGAYNEQFF.

This chain links TRBV6-1 with TRBJ2-1; no clear D. Germline CDR1 and CDR2: MNHNS and SASEGT. CDR3 length: 13 amino acids. V lost 6 bases to trimming and J lost 0 bases, with 6 bases between them. The CDR3 sequence: CASRADSYNEQFF. In DNA, the CDR3 is TGTGCCAGCAGGGCGGACTCCTACAATGAGCAGTTCTTC.